The 26 T cell receptor beta chains listed next were all sequenced from one sample in a study of long-term antiretroviral therapy in people with HIV. Investigators performed immunoSEQ version v3.0 at survey level. Some clones are missing from TCRdb's copy, which holds only in-frame ones; the method was immunoSEQ multiplex PCR. The data hold some 14,000 clones, with 65% to 85% observed a single time. The source was unsorted PBMCs, collected 1.8 years before starting antiretroviral therapy. Receptor source: a woman in her thirties or forties with HIV.

This clone appeared a single time. The chain couples TRBV4-2 to TRBJ2-7; D gene unclear. The CDR3 is 15 residues long. From germline, CDR1 is LGHNA and CDR2 YNFKEQ. Trimming took 3 bases from V and 0 from J, leaving 12 bases between them. CDR3 protein: CASSHLGPASYEQYF. In nucleotides, the CDR3 is TGTGCCAGCAGCCATCTAGGGCCTGCCTCCTACGAGCAGTACTTC.

The CDR3 protein is CASSYGGYSYEQYF. The CDR3 coding sequence is TGTGCCAGCAGTTACGGGGGGTACTCCTACGAGCAGTACTTC. The chain joins TRBV6-6 to TRBJ2-7; D might be TRBD2 (6 bases). The CDR3 loop spans 14 amino acids. V lost 2 bases and J 0 bases, leaving 8 bases between the germline ends. Germline V CDR1 and CDR2: MNHNY, SVGAGI (reference sequence).

The chain carries TRBV6-6 and TRBJ2-5; tentative D call: TRBD2 (5 bases). The CDR3 consists of 15 residues. Germline V lookup: CDR1 MNHNY, CDR2 SVGAGI (reference sequence). V lost 4 bases to trimming and J lost 1 base, with 13 bases between them. CDR3 DNA sequence: TGTGCCAGCAGTTCCCCCCCCGAGGGCCAAGAGACCCAGTACTTC. Its translation is CASSSPPEGQETQYF.

The CDR3 here is CASSPGNQPQHF. In DNA form, the CDR3 reads TGTGCCAGCAGTCCGGGGAATCAGCCCCAGCATTTT. The chain links TRBV2 to TRBJ1-5; D unresolved. The CDR3 has 12 residues. The V gene lost 5 bases and the J gene lost 4 bases, with 6 bases spanning the gap. CDR1 and CDR2 from the germline V gene are SNHLY and FYNNEI.

To note about this clone: The junction shows a germline mismatch at one end, possibly a read error. This sequence joins TRBV18 and TRBJ1-2, with 7 nucleotides matching TRBD1. CDR3 length: 13 residues. Germline V CDR1 and CDR2: KGHSH, LQKENI. As DNA, the CDR3 is TGTGCCAGCTCACCATCCGAAGAGGGGGCGAGCGCCTTC. Amino acid sequence: CASSPSEEGASAF.

This clone was counted a few times. The genes are TRBV4-2 and TRBJ2-2, with D unclear. Germline loops: CDR1 LGHNA, CDR2 YNFKEQ. Trimming removed 0 bases at V and 7 bases at J, with 12 bases between. This CDR3 comprises 15 residues. CDR3 in amino acids: CASSQEVQVNGELFF. DNA of the CDR3: TGTGCCAGCAGCCAAGAAGTCCAGGTTAACGGGGAGCTGTTTTTT.

The V and J genes are TRBV27 and TRBJ2-1; 8 positions agree with TRBD2. Trimming at V came to 0 bases and at J to 9 bases, leaving 7 bases not matched to a gene. This CDR3 has 15 amino acids. Germline CDR1 MNHEY, CDR2 SMNVEV (reference sequence). The chain's CDR3 is CASSLSGTSHGEQFF. CDR3 nucleotide sequence: TGTGCCAGCAGTTTATCGGGGACTAGTCACGGTGAGCAGTTCTTC.

This clone was found a few times. The V call is TRBV5-1, the J call TRBJ2-2; 9 nucleotides line up with TRBD1. This CDR3 is built from 15 residues. V lost 4 bases, J lost 6 bases, and 7 bases stayed unmatched. Germline CDR1 is SGHRS and CDR2 is YFSETQ. The CDR3 DNA follows: TGCGCCAGCAGCCAAGGACAGGGGATCTCCGGGGAGCTGTTTTTT. Protein sequence: CASSQGQGISGELFF.

The chain is built from TRBV10-3 and TRBJ1-5; D is undetermined. Per the germline V gene, CDR1 is ENHRY and CDR2 is SYGVKD. This CDR3 has 13 residues. V lost 2 bases, J lost 7 bases, and 9 bases lay in between. CDR3 loop: CAISEVGNQPQHF. CDR3 nucleotide sequence: TGTGCCATCAGTGAGGTAGGGAACCAGCCCCAGCATTTT.

V is TRBV27 and J is TRBJ2-2; tentatively, D is TRBD1 (5 bases). Germline assignment: CDR1 MNHEY and CDR2 SMNVEV (reference sequence). This CDR3 region has 14 residues. Trimming took 0 bases from V and 6 from J, leaving 8 bases between them. The CDR3 loop reads CASSLSAGPGELFF. CDR3 bases: TGTGCCAGCAGTTTATCGGCAGGGCCCGGGGAGCTGTTTTTT.

This chain links TRBV5-1 with TRBJ2-7, with a possible D match to TRBD2 (5 bases). The CDR3 spans 12 residues. The germline V gene encodes CDR1 SGHRS and CDR2 YFSETQ. V was clipped by 5 bases and J by 6 bases, with 12 bases between them. The CDR3 is CASRDGVGEQYF. In nucleotides, the CDR3 is TGCGCCAGCAGGGACGGGGTGGGCGAGCAGTACTTC.

CDR3 in DNA: TGTGCCAGTAGTATAGATCGCCAGACCTACGAGCAGTACTTC. Translation gives CASSIDRQTYEQYF. The chain carries TRBV19 and TRBJ2-7; D uncertain. V gave up 0 bases and J gave up 2 bases, with 8 bases separating them. CDR1 is LNHDA, CDR2 SQIVND, per germline (reference sequence). The CDR3 spans 14 residues.

This clone counts as medium-sized. This chain uses TRBV19 with TRBJ1-2; D gene unclear. Trimming removed 6 bases from V and 7 bases from J, with 12 bases in between. The CDR3 spans 12 residues. Germline CDR1 reads LNHDA; CDR2 reads SQIVND (reference sequence). The CDR3 loop is CASRVFNGGYTF. The CDR3 nucleotides read TGTGCCAGTAGGGTTTTCAATGGTGGCTACACCTTC.

The V call is TRBV7-9, the J call TRBJ2-7, with D perhaps TRBD1 (6 bases). V lost 1 base and J 5 bases, leaving 15 bases between the germline ends. Germline V gene sequence: CDR1 SEHNR, CDR2 FQNEAQ (reference sequence). The CDR3 contains 15 residues. CDR3 protein: CASSLGGPPGDEQYF. The CDR3 DNA reads as TGTGCCAGCAGCTTAGGTGGGCCACCAGGGGACGAGCAGTACTTC.

This chain uses TRBV6-1 with TRBJ1-1; perhaps TRBD1 as D (6 bases). V lost 6 bases, J lost 6 bases, and 14 bases lay in between. CDR3 length equals 13 residues. The germline CDR1 and CDR2 sequences are MNHNS and SASEGT. The CDR3 sequence is CASRRGGQAEAFF. The CDR3 coding sequence is TGTGCCAGCAGGAGAGGGGGTCAAGCTGAAGCTTTCTTT.

This chain uses TRBV19 with TRBJ2-7; 8 bases fit TRBD2. There are 12 residues in the CDR3. Germline lookup yields CDR1 LNHDA and CDR2 SQIVND (reference sequence). After removal of 8 bases from V and 7 bases from J, the junction contained 7 bases not matched to a gene. The CDR3 sequence: CASGSERGEQYF. The CDR3 coding sequence is TGTGCCAGTGGTTCGGAGCGGGGGGAGCAGTACTTC.

This clone came up a few times. V usage is TRBV6-1 and J usage is TRBJ2-7; D is perhaps TRBD2 (6 bases). Between the trimmed V and J ends, which lost 8 bases and 4 bases, there was a span of 15 bases. CDR1 and CDR2 (germline): MNHNS, SASEGT. The CDR3 totals 13 residues. Here the CDR3 reads CASAPAGEYEQYF. The DNA of the CDR3 is TGTGCCAGCGCTCCAGCGGGCGAATACGAGCAGTACTTC.

V gene TRBV6-1 combines with J gene TRBJ1-5; 7 bases match TRBD1. CDR3 length: 16 residues. Per the germline V gene, CDR1 is MNHNS and CDR2 is SASEGT. The V segment lost 2 bases and the J segment 6 bases; nucleotides outside the gene matches: 10. CDR3 coding DNA: TGTGCCAGCAGTGAACTTCCCGGGGGACAGAGTCAGCCCCAGCATTTT. It is translated as CASSELPGGQSQPQHF.

The V call is TRBV2, the J call TRBJ1-4, with no clear D. Trimming pared 6 bases from V and 7 bases from J, leaving 9 bases between. The CDR3 runs to 12 residues. CDR1 SNHLY and CDR2 FYNNEI come from the germline V gene. DNA of the CDR3: TGTGCCAGCAGGGTAGGCGGTGAAAAACTGTTTTTT. Translation: CASRVGGEKLFF.

The chain's CDR3 is CASSFLREGIQDTQYF. The CDR3 DNA follows: TGCGCCAGCAGCTTCTTGCGGGAGGGCATCCAAGATACGCAGTATTTT. The chain has TRBV5-1 and TRBJ2-3, with 9 bases identical to TRBD2. Germline CDR1 is SGHRS and CDR2 is YFSETQ. This CDR3 has 16 residues. The junction had 9 bases not matched to a gene; V was cut back by 2 bases and J by 5 bases.

The chain links TRBV5-1 to TRBJ2-1, with D perhaps matching TRBD2 (6 bases). CDR1 SGHRS and CDR2 YFSETQ come from the germline V gene. The CDR3 is made up of 16 amino acids. V lost 4 bases and J 0 bases, leaving 14 bases between the germline ends. The CDR3 region is CASSGGTPSSYNEQFF. DNA for the CDR3: TGCGCCAGCAGCGGCGGGACGCCGAGCTCCTACAATGAGCAGTTCTTC.

The chain links TRBV6-5 to TRBJ2-7; D unresolved. Germline CDR1 MNHEY, CDR2 SVGAGI. V shed 0 bases and J shed 5 bases, with 11 bases lying between them. The CDR3 covers 14 residues. In nucleotides, the CDR3 is TGTGCCAGCAGTTACTCCCCTAAGACGGACGAGCAGTACTTC. As protein: CASSYSPKTDEQYF.

This clone has only one observation. This chain uses TRBV11-2 with TRBJ2-1; D is possibly TRBD2 (5 bases). Between the trimmed V and J ends, which lost 2 bases and 6 bases, there was a span of 8 bases. This CDR3 region has 13 residues. CDR1 is SGHAT and CDR2 is FQNNGV in the germline V gene. Here the CDR3 reads CASSLLLGNEQFF. Written as DNA, the CDR3 is TGTGCCAGCAGCTTACTACTAGGCAATGAGCAGTTCTTC.

The chain is built from TRBV6-5 and TRBJ1-2, with TRBD1 matching 7 bases. V lost 6 bases, J lost 0 bases, and 4 bases stayed unmatched. The CDR3 extends over 14 amino acids. Germline CDR1 is MNHEY and CDR2 is SVGAGI. CDR3 DNA: TGTGCCAGCAGCCAGGACAGGACTAACTATGGCTACACCTTC. Amino acids: CASSQDRTNYGYTF.

The gene calls are TRBV6-1 and TRBJ2-2, with D maybe TRBD1 (6 bases). This CDR3 has 14 residues. V was pared by 2 bases and J by 4 bases, with 8 bases between. Germline values: CDR1 MNHNS, CDR2 SASEGT. The CDR3 nucleotides read TGTGCCAGCAGTGAACACAGGGCCACCGGGGAGCTGTTTTTT. Protein: CASSEHRATGELFF.

The rearrangement links TRBV19 to TRBJ2-6, with D possibly being TRBD1 or TRBD2 (5 bases each). The ends were cut back, 6 bases at V and 10 bases at J, with 19 bases in the middle. The length of the CDR3 is 15 residues. Germline V gene lookup returns CDR1 LNHDA and CDR2 SQIVND (reference sequence). CDR3 protein: CASRDGTALRNVLTF. CDR3 DNA: TGTGCCAGTAGGGACGGGACGGCACTAAGGAACGTCCTGACTTTC.